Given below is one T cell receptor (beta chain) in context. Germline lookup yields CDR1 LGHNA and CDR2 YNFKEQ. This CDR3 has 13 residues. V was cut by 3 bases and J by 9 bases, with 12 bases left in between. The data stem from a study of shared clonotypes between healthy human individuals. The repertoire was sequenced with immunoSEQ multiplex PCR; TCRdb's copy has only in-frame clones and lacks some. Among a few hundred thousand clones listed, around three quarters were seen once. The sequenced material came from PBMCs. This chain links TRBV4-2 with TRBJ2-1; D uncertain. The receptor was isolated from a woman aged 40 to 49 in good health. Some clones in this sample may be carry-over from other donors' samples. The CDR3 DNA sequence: TGTGCCAGCAGCCAGGGAATGGGTGGTGAGCAGTTCTTC. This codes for CASSQGMGGEQFF.